This TCR beta chain was observed in a study of blood T cells in healthy people across ages. Overall study results and limits: Naive CD4+ cells and diversity were both higher in long-lived donors than in aged donors.

Using a J-beta primer mix together with a sample-barcoded 5' primer, a second PCR was run for about 7 to 12 cycles. TCRdb redid the calling of the 5' RACE reads with MiXCR, one entry per CDR3 protein. Here the sample spans 1.4 million or so distinct CDR3 sequences, approximately 42% being singletons. The CDR3 is 15 amino acids. Germline V lookup: CDR1 LGHNA, CDR2 YSLEER. V lost 8 bases, J lost 0 bases, and 3 bases stayed unmatched. This clonotype was found a few times. No antigen is known for it. The clonotype comes from a woman between 18 and 30 years old in good health. The sequencing input was blood. V is TRBV4-3 and J is TRBJ2-2, with 10 positions matching TRBD2. CDR3 in DNA: TGCGCCAGCGGGACTAGCGCTTCGAACACCGGGGAGCTGTTTTTT. As protein: CASGTSASNTGELFF.